A single sample is the source of the 30 T cell receptor beta chains below, sequenced in a study of T cells in Graves' hyperthyroidism and ophthalmopathy. Amplification of TCR beta CDR3 regions was performed using RNA transcripts as template. When the TCR CDR3 underwent first-round RT-PCR, the HTBI primer set was used. MiXCR, run by TCRdb on the multiplex PCR reads, gives a single entry per CDR3 protein. The top ten hold roughly a fifth of the sample, which has more than 300,000 distinct CDR3 sequences, roughly 15% seen once. Sequences were obtained from blood. These receptors originate from a woman between 25 and 40 years old with Graves' ophthalmopathy.

This clonotype was picked up many times. The V call is TRBV2, the J call TRBJ1-2; 8 nucleotides line up with TRBD1. The V segment lost 6 bases and the J segment 8 bases; nucleotides outside the gene matches: 11. In germline, CDR1 is SNHLY, CDR2 FYNNEI. This CDR3 is 14 amino acids long. CDR3 amino acids: CASSAQGAVDGYTF. The CDR3, as DNA: TGTGCCAGCAGCGCCCAGGGGGCGGTGGACGGCTACACCTTC.

This clonotype was seen at least ten times. The V call is TRBV2, the J call TRBJ2-1; D is undetermined. Per the germline V gene, CDR1 is SNHLY and CDR2 is FYNNEI. CDR3 length: 11 amino acids. Between the trimmed V and J ends, which lost 8 bases and 6 bases, there was a span of 8 bases. DNA for the CDR3: TGTGCCAGCGACTTTGCCAATGAGCAGTTCTTC. It is translated as CASDFANEQFF.

This clonotype was seen a handful of times. The chain joins TRBV9 to TRBJ2-1; D gene uncertain. The ends were cut back, 2 bases at V and 6 bases at J, with 15 bases in the middle. The CDR3 extends over 15 amino acids. Germline CDR1 SGDLS, CDR2 YYNGEE. CDR3 bases: TGTGCCAGCAGCGTTGCCTCAACGTGGGTCAATGAGCAGTTCTTC. Its translation: CASSVASTWVNEQFF.

The rearrangement links TRBV28 to TRBJ2-7; no clear D gene. This CDR3 spans 14 amino acids. Germline V gene lookup returns CDR1 MDHEN and CDR2 SYDVKM. Trimming removed 2 bases from V and 3 bases from J, with 11 bases in between. The CDR3 DNA reads TGTGCCAGCAGTTTACTCCGGGCCTACTACGAGCAGTACTTC. This gives the protein CASSLLRAYYEQYF.

There are many counts of this clonotype. The V gene is TRBV20-1, the J gene TRBJ2-5; 7 nucleotides match TRBD2. CDR3 length equals 14 residues. Germline CDR1 is DFQATT and CDR2 is SNEGSKA (reference sequence). Trimming removed 2 bases from V and 4 bases from J; junction bases left unmatched: 7. In DNA, the CDR3 is TGCAGTGCTAGACCAGCGGGGTTTCGAGAGACCCAGTACTTC. It codes for CSARPAGFRETQYF.

This clonotype was observed many times. The chain recombines TRBV2 with TRBJ1-2; TRBD1 matches at 9 bases. Trimming cost V 8 bases and J 5 bases; bases outside gene matches: 15. Germline CDR1 is SNHLY and CDR2 is FYNNEI. CDR3 size: 16 residues. The CDR3 reads CASPAGTGRESYGYTF. The CDR3 coding sequence is TGTGCCAGCCCAGCCGGGACAGGGAGGGAGAGTTATGGCTACACCTTC.

This clonotype was seen more than once but under ten times. The V and J genes are TRBV19 and TRBJ1-5, with D perhaps matching TRBD1 (5 bases). Trimming left V 7 bases short and J 0 bases short, with 22 bases between. CDR3 length: 18 residues. From germline, CDR1 is LNHDA and CDR2 SQIVND (reference sequence). The DNA of the CDR3 is TGTGCCAGTACCACCGGCCGCGGGGGATACCGTAGCAATCAGCCCCAGCATTTT. This gives the protein CASTTGRGGYRSNQPQHF.

This clonotype was counted at least ten times. The V gene is TRBV20-1, the J gene TRBJ1-2; the D gene is possibly TRBD1 (5 bases). Trimming left V 5 bases short and J 8 bases short, with 18 bases between. The V gene's germline CDR1 is DFQATT and CDR2 SNEGSKA (reference sequence). CDR3 length: 13 amino acids. The DNA of the CDR3 is TGCAGTGCTGTGACAGTGGGAATCTTCGGCTACACCTTC. Protein product: CSAVTVGIFGYTF.

This clonotype was seen ten or more times. The chain joins TRBV27 to TRBJ2-7; 9 bases are shared with TRBD1. Per the germline V gene, CDR1 is MNHEY and CDR2 is SMNVEV (reference sequence). Unmatched junction bases numbered 6, after V lost 8 bases and J lost 1 base. The CDR3 runs to 14 residues. CDR3 DNA sequence: TGTGCCAGCGCGGACAGGGGTGCATCCTACGAGCAGTACTTC. Translation gives CASADRGASYEQYF.

The sample holds many counts of this clonotype. This chain joins TRBV7-9 and TRBJ2-6, with TRBD1 matching over 7 bases. The CDR3 contains 18 residues. With V trimmed by 1 base and J by 2 bases, 8 bases remained unmatched. CDR1 is SEHNR, CDR2 FQNEAQ, per germline (reference sequence). The CDR3 reads CASSLGSGGNAGANVLTF. The CDR3, as DNA: TGTGCCAGCAGCTTAGGCTCAGGGGGTAACGCTGGGGCCAACGTCCTGACTTTC.

This clonotype came up many times. The V call is TRBV6-1, the J call TRBJ1-1; D gene unclear. Germline values: CDR1 MNHNS, CDR2 SASEGT. The CDR3 is 14 amino acids. Trimming took 5 bases from V and 4 from J, leaving 14 bases between them. The CDR3 region is CASSSNSIGTEAFF. Written as DNA, the CDR3 is TGTGCCAGCAGTTCCAATTCCATCGGCACTGAAGCTTTCTTT.

This chain uses TRBV3-1 with TRBJ2-1, with 11 bases matching TRBD1. Germline loops: CDR1 LGHDT, CDR2 YNNKEL (reference sequence). The CDR3 covers 15 residues. The V segment lost 5 bases and the J segment 3 bases; nucleotides outside the gene matches: 3. CDR3 in amino acids: CASSWTGGDYNEQFF. The DNA of the CDR3 is TGTGCCAGCAGCTGGACAGGGGGCGACTACAATGAGCAGTTCTTC.

This clonotype was picked up many times. The chain joins TRBV20-1 to TRBJ1-1; tentative D call: TRBD1 (6 bases). Trimming took off 0 bases at V and 6 bases at J, with 17 bases between the two ends. Per the germline V gene, CDR1 is DFQATT and CDR2 is SNEGSKA (reference sequence). The CDR3 runs 15 residues. CDR3 residues: CSARDYWGPGAEAFF. Written as DNA, the CDR3 is TGCAGTGCTAGAGATTACTGGGGGCCGGGAGCTGAAGCTTTCTTT.

This sequence joins TRBV20-1 and TRBJ1-5; 10 bases map to TRBD1. This CDR3 is 14 amino acids long. Losses at the gene ends were 0 bases for V and 7 bases for J; bases not matched to a gene: 3. CDR1 is DFQATT and CDR2 is SNEGSKA in the germline V gene (reference sequence). CDR3 DNA: TGCAGTGCTAGAGAAGGACAGGGGGGGCAGCCCCAGCATTTT. Its protein is CSAREGQGGQPQHF.

Concerning this clonotype itself: At one end, the junction sequence differs from germline, possibly due to a read error. This chain links TRBV4-2 with TRBJ1-4; TRBD1 matches at 8 bases. CDR1 LGHNA and CDR2 YNFKEQ come from the germline V gene. The CDR3 spans 16 residues. As DNA, the CDR3 is TGTGTCAGCAGCCAAGACTCCTCAGGGGGCGGAGAAAAACTGTTTTTT. It codes for CVSSQDSSGGGEKLFF.

This clonotype has ten or more counts. The chain carries TRBV20-1 and TRBJ1-1, with 8 bases aligning to TRBD1. The germline CDR1 and CDR2 sequences are DFQATT and SNEGSKA (reference sequence). This CDR3 region has 13 residues. The V segment lost 6 bases and the J segment 3 bases; nucleotides outside the gene matches: 6. The CDR3 sequence: CSAEPGGYTEAFF. In DNA form, the CDR3 reads TGCAGTGCGGAACCAGGGGGCTACACTGAAGCTTTCTTT.

This clonotype was counted at least ten times. The chain is built from TRBV7-2 and TRBJ2-3, with TRBD2 as a possible D gene (5 bases). CDR3 length equals 16 residues. Germline CDR1 is SGHTA and CDR2 is FQGNSA. Trimming stripped 1 base from V and 3 bases from J, with 14 bases between. CDR3 bases: TGTGCCAGCAGCTTAGATCCGGGGATCTTAACAGATACGCAGTATTTT. It specifies CASSLDPGILTDTQYF.

The table lists this clonotype with many counts. In nucleotides, the CDR3 is TGTGCCATCAGACAGGGGGAGACCCAGTACTTC. It yields the protein CAIRQGETQYF. This chain joins TRBV10-3 and TRBJ2-5; the match to TRBD1 covers 7 bases. V lost 6 bases, J lost 5 bases, and 0 bases stayed unmatched. Germline-derived CDR1 and CDR2 are ENHRY and SYGVKD. CDR3 size: 11 residues.

This clonotype was seen a handful of times. The chain has TRBV7-2 and TRBJ2-2; D might be TRBD2 (6 bases). This CDR3 is built from 14 residues. The V end lost 4 bases, the J end lost 4 bases, and 10 bases lay between the germline ends. Germline V lookup: CDR1 SGHTA, CDR2 FQGNSA. The CDR3 DNA reads TGTGCCAGCAGCTCGGGACTCCTCACCGGGGAGCTGTTTTTT. This sequence encodes CASSSGLLTGELFF. Full variable domain (missing parts from reference TRBV7-2 and TRBJ2-2): GAGVSQSPSNKVTEKGKDVELRCDPISGHTALYWYRQSLGQGLEFLIYFQGNSAPDKSGLPSDRFSAERTGGSVSTLTIQRTQQEDSAVYLCASSSGLLTGELFFGEGSRLTVL.

A single count supports this clonotype. This sequence joins TRBV11-2 and TRBJ1-2, with a weak D call TRBD1 (6 bases). The CDR3 covers 12 residues. V was trimmed by 4 bases and J by 4 bases, leaving 7 bases between them. Germline V gene sequence: CDR1 SGHAT, CDR2 FQNNGV. The CDR3 loop reads CASSSGAYGYTF. The CDR3 coding sequence is TGTGCCAGCAGCTCGGGGGCCTATGGCTACACCTTC.

This chain links TRBV4-2 with TRBJ2-7, with no clear D. Per germline, CDR1 LGHNA and CDR2 YNFKEQ. V was cut by 0 bases and J by 4 bases, with 7 bases left in between. This CDR3 region has 13 residues. CDR3 protein: CASSQEPVYEQYF. Written as DNA, the CDR3 is TGTGCCAGCAGCCAAGAACCCGTATACGAGCAGTACTTC.

V and J are TRBV20-1 and TRBJ1-1, with 7 bases lining up with TRBD1. This CDR3 spans 13 amino acids. The germline V gene has CDR1 DFQATT and CDR2 SNEGSKA (reference sequence). J lost 4 bases, V lost 6 bases, and 8 bases had no gene match. In DNA, the CDR3 is TGCAGTGCATTGACAGGGTCTCCCACTGAAGCTTTCTTT. Protein sequence: CSALTGSPTEAFF.

This clonotype came up many times. CDR3 residues: CASSEADRAIYGYTF. The CDR3 region has the DNA TGTGCCAGCAGTGAGGCGGACAGGGCAATCTATGGCTACACCTTC. The chain joins TRBV6-1 to TRBJ1-2; 8 bases are shared with TRBD1. The CDR3 runs to 15 residues. V shed 3 bases, J shed 4 bases, and the junction held 7 bases outside the gene matches. Germline V gene data show CDR1 as MNHNS and CDR2 as SASEGT.

This clonotype was seen repeatedly, ten times or more. This sequence joins TRBV27 and TRBJ2-5, with TRBD2 identical over 10 bases. Trimming cost V 3 bases and J 2 bases; bases outside gene matches: 15. The CDR3 consists of 19 residues. Germline V lookup: CDR1 MNHEY, CDR2 SMNVEV (reference sequence). CDR3: CASSFSSGTSVGRQETQYF. DNA of the CDR3: TGTGCCAGCAGTTTCTCTTCCGGGACTAGCGTGGGTAGACAAGAGACCCAGTACTTC.

The rearrangement uses TRBV20-1 and TRBJ2-1, with 9 positions matching TRBD2. Germline assignment: CDR1 DFQATT and CDR2 SNEGSKA (reference sequence). The CDR3 consists of 20 residues. Trimming took 0 bases from V and 1 from J; bases not matched to a gene: 16. The CDR3 spells CSAREAPPGLALLSYNEQFF. CDR3 sequence (DNA): TGCAGTGCTAGAGAAGCCCCCCCGGGACTAGCCCTGCTATCCTACAATGAGCAGTTCTTC.

This clonotype was counted ten times or more. Here the CDR3 DNA reads TGTGCCAGCAGTGAAGCTCGGAACAAACCGGATAATCAGCCCCAGCATTTT. The encoded protein is CASSEARNKPDNQPQHF. The chain couples TRBV2 to TRBJ1-5; D unclear. V lost 0 bases and J lost 4, with 16 bases in between. The CDR3 runs 17 residues. The germline V gene encodes CDR1 SNHLY and CDR2 FYNNEI.

To note about this clonotype: One junction end does not reproduce the germline sequence, and a read error may be involved. The rearrangement uses TRBV6-2 or TRBV6-3 and TRBJ2-3; the D gene is possibly TRBD2 (5 bases). CDR1 is MNHEY, CDR2 SVGEGT, per germline. This CDR3 has 16 amino acids. CDR3 DNA: TGTGCCAGCAGTGACTCGGGGTTAGGCGGCACAGATACGCAGTATTTT. This gives the protein CASSDSGLGGTDTQYF.

The rearrangement links TRBV6-5 to TRBJ1-2; D ambiguous. This CDR3 has 12 residues. The V end lost 0 bases, the J end lost 8 bases, and 7 bases lay between the germline ends. Germline V gene data show CDR1 as MNHEY and CDR2 as SVGAGI. CDR3 sequence reads: CASSYSGRGYTF. The CDR3 DNA is TGTGCCAGCAGTTACTCTGGGCGAGGCTACACCTTC.

This clonotype was seen more than once but under ten times. This sequence joins TRBV6-1 and TRBJ2-1; TRBD2 aligns across 16 bases. V was pared by 7 bases and J by 9 bases, with 9 bases of the junction left unmatched. The CDR3 has 16 residues. The germline CDR1 and CDR2 sequences are MNHNS and SASEGT. The CDR3 DNA reads as TGTGCCAGCACCCCAGGGGGACTAGCGGGGGGGCGTGAGCAGTTCTTC. Protein: CASTPGGLAGGREQFF.

V usage is TRBV12-3 or TRBV12-4 and J usage is TRBJ2-1; D might be TRBD1 or TRBD2, each matching 7 bases. V lost 2 bases and J lost 3, with 11 bases in between. The CDR3 is 15 residues long. The CDR3 region is CASSLTRGGYNEQFF. In DNA form, the CDR3 reads TGTGCCAGCAGTTTAACCAGGGGGGGCTACAATGAGCAGTTCTTC.